The entry below gives a single T cell receptor (beta chain) sequence along with its context. Its target is unknown. Other DNA sequences of this sample code for an identical CDR3. The source of the sample is a study of beta chain features in type 1 diabetes. On the study more broadly: Analysis included about 100 million sorted cells drawn from all samples. Study-wide results and limits: There was a moderate but significant shortening of TCRB CDR3s in all four CD4+ subsets of Type 1 diabetes patients.

Reverse transcription of all isolated RNA meant that expressed TCRB transcripts were sequenced. Using immunoSEQ multiplex PCR, the repertoire was profiled, and TCRdb retains in-frame clones only, with some absent. The sample holds 120,000 to 150,000 clones, around an eighth seen once. This CDR3 has 12 amino acids. Trimming removed 0 bases at V and 8 bases at J, with 10 bases between. Germline V CDR1 and CDR2: GTSNPN, SVGIG (reference sequence). There was one heparinised blood draw per donor, averaging roughly 0.12 L. The chain uses TRBV30 and TRBJ1-2, with TRBD1 as a possible D gene (5 bases). The TCR comes from a young man with type 1 diabetes. The specimen sequenced was central memory CD4+ T cells from blood. The CDR3 reads CAWSVRGYGYTF. The DNA of the CDR3 is TGTGCCTGGAGTGTACGGGGGTACGGCTACACCTTC.